Shown below are 24 T cell receptor beta chains from a single sample sequenced in a study of blood T cell repertoires in COVID-19. Assay used: immunoSEQ multiplex PCR; TCRdb lists only in-frame clones, some missing. The sample has around 200,000 clones, around nine tenths seen once; the top ten hold roughly 3.3%. The sequencing sample was made of peripheral blood. Receptors originate from a man aged 70 or older with acute or convalescent COVID-19.

The chain has TRBV4-2 and TRBJ1-3; no clear D gene. The CDR3 is 15 amino acids. CDR1 and CDR2 from the germline V gene are LGHNA and YNFKEQ. Trimming pared 0 bases from V and 3 bases from J, leaving 9 bases between. The CDR3 reads CASSQDRGRGNTIYF. The CDR3 coding sequence is TGTGCCAGCAGCCAAGACCGCGGGCGTGGAAACACCATATATTTT.

The J gene is TRBJ2-2, the V gene TRBV5-1; D gene uncertain. This CDR3 has 15 amino acids. CDR1 is SGHRS and CDR2 is YFSETQ in the germline V gene. V was shortened by 2 bases and J by 3 bases, with 11 bases between the two germline ends. The CDR3 sequence: CASSFSRSDTGELFF. The CDR3 coding sequence is TGCGCCAGCAGCTTCTCACGTTCGGACACCGGGGAGCTGTTTTTT.

The rearrangement joins TRBV5-4 to TRBJ1-6, with a tentative D call TRBD1 (5 bases). Germline CDR1 SGHNT, CDR2 YYREEE (reference sequence). This CDR3 comprises 15 residues. The germline V and J ends were trimmed by 0 bases and 1 base, with 5 bases remaining between them. The CDR3 sequence is CASSLEGSYNSPLHF. In DNA, the CDR3 is TGTGCCAGCAGCTTGGAGGGGTCCTATAATTCACCCCTCCACTTT.

This rearrangement joins TRBV6-6 to TRBJ1-2; 9 bases are shared with TRBD1. The CDR3 consists of 13 residues. V gave up 2 bases and J gave up 6 bases; unmatched junction bases: 1. CDR1 and CDR2 (germline): MNHNY, SVGAGI (reference sequence). The DNA for the CDR3 is TGTGCCAGCAGTTACGGGACAGGGAATGGCTACACCTTC. Its translation is CASSYGTGNGYTF.

The chain has TRBV6-5 and TRBJ2-3; 7 nucleotides agree with TRBD1. Trimming cost V 4 bases and J 4 bases; bases outside gene matches: 5. In germline, CDR1 is MNHEY, CDR2 SVGAGI. The CDR3 extends over 14 amino acids. CDR3 loop: CASSFQTGPDTQYF. The CDR3 nucleotides read TGTGCCAGCAGTTTTCAGACAGGGCCAGATACGCAGTATTTT.

The V call is TRBV5-1, the J call TRBJ2-1; TRBD2 matches at 12 bases. The CDR3 is made up of 17 amino acids. V shed 5 bases, J shed 0 bases, and the junction held 6 bases outside the gene matches. The germline gives CDR1 SGHRS, CDR2 YFSETQ. CDR3 loop: CASRALAGGNSYNEQFF. The DNA for the CDR3 is TGCGCCAGCAGAGCACTAGCGGGGGGCAACTCCTACAATGAGCAGTTCTTC.

A few counts support this clone. The genes are TRBV19 and TRBJ2-6; a possible D gene is TRBD2 (6 bases). CDR3 length: 16 residues. Deletions cut 6 bases from V and 0 bases from J, with 12 bases between. CDR1 and CDR2 (germline): LNHDA, SQIVND (reference sequence). This CDR3 is CASSRHGSSGANVLTF. The DNA for the CDR3 is TGTGCCAGTAGCAGACACGGGAGCTCTGGGGCCAACGTCCTGACTTTC.

The rearrangement uses TRBV11-3 and TRBJ2-1, with 12 bases aligning to TRBD2. The CDR3 is made up of 17 amino acids. The trim removed 5 bases at V and 7 bases at J, leaving 12 bases unmatched. Germline V gene data show CDR1 as SGHNT and CDR2 as YENEEA. For the CDR3, the DNA is TGTGCCAGCAGCCCCCCCCTCTCTAGCGGGAGGGGGAATGAGCAGTTCTTC. It codes for CASSPPLSSGRGNEQFF.

The chain's CDR3 is CASTPTHRGFMWGYTF. CDR3 in DNA: TGTGCCAGTACCCCGACCCACAGGGGATTCATGTGGGGCTACACCTTC. The gene calls are TRBV19 and TRBJ1-2; 7 bases are a match to TRBD1. The CDR3 has 16 residues. Unmatched junction bases numbered 19, after V lost 7 bases and J lost 8 bases. Per the germline V gene, CDR1 is LNHDA and CDR2 is SQIVND (reference sequence). Drawing the rest from reference TRBV19 and TRBJ1-2, the complete variable domain is DGGITQSPKYLFRKEGQNVTLSCEQNLNHDAMYWYRQDPGQGLRLIYYSQIVNDFQKGDIAEGYSVSREKKESFPLTVTSAQKNPTAFYLCASTPTHRGFMWGYTFGSGTRLTVV.

The chain has TRBV5-1 and TRBJ2-7; a weak D match, TRBD2 (6 bases). With 2 bases removed from V and 1 base from J, the gap between germline ends came to 10 bases. The CDR3 loop spans 14 amino acids. Germline-derived CDR1 and CDR2 are SGHRS and YFSETQ. The CDR3 spells CASSFGGESYEQYF. Written as DNA, the CDR3 is TGCGCCAGCAGCTTCGGGGGAGAGTCCTACGAGCAGTACTTC.

This clone came up a few times. V usage is TRBV6-2 or TRBV6-3 and J usage is TRBJ1-5; 9 nucleotides line up with TRBD1. V shed 2 bases and J 9 bases; nucleotides not matched to a gene: 20. CDR1 and CDR2 (germline): MNHEY, SVGEGT. CDR3 length equals 19 residues. The CDR3 DNA is TGTGCCAGCAGTTACCCGAGGGGACAGGGTGAAGTGGGGATGGGGCCCCAGCATTTT. It encodes CASSYPRGQGEVGMGPQHF.

The sample holds one count of this clone. V gene TRBV6-5 combines with J gene TRBJ1-5; no firm D call. The ends were cut back, 3 bases at V and 6 bases at J, with 9 bases in the middle. The CDR3 consists of 13 residues. Germline loops: CDR1 MNHEY, CDR2 SVGAGI. This CDR3 reads CASSYIRSQPQHF. In DNA, the CDR3 is TGTGCCAGCAGTTATATCAGATCTCAGCCCCAGCATTTT.

The chain links TRBV29-1 to TRBJ2-2, with 10 bases identical to TRBD1. Germline CDR1 is SQVTM and CDR2 is ANQGSEA. CDR3 length equals 13 residues. V shed 4 bases, J shed 6 bases, and the junction held 2 bases outside the gene matches. The CDR3 is CSVGGTGAGELFF. Written as DNA, the CDR3 is TGCAGCGTTGGTGGGACAGGGGCCGGGGAGCTGTTTTTT.

The rearrangement uses TRBV5-5 and TRBJ2-3, with a tentative D call TRBD1 (6 bases). The CDR3 has 14 residues. V dropped 1 base and J dropped 4 bases, with 10 bases sitting between them. From germline, CDR1 is SGHKS and CDR2 YYEKEE (reference sequence). CDR3 sequence reads: CASSLWGRPDTQYF. In nucleotides, the CDR3 is TGTGCCAGCAGCTTGTGGGGGCGGCCAGATACGCAGTATTTT.

The V call is TRBV2, the J call TRBJ1-5; weak D call: TRBD1 (5 bases). The CDR3 consists of 17 residues. Germline V gene data show CDR1 as SNHLY and CDR2 as FYNNEI. Trimming stripped 5 bases from V and 4 bases from J, with 21 bases between. In DNA form, the CDR3 reads TGTGCCAGCAGTAGGTTGGGGCAGGGATCCCTTAATCAGCCCCAGCATTTT. Translation: CASSRLGQGSLNQPQHF.

V is TRBV4-3 and J is TRBJ2-5; no clear D gene. Trimming removed 1 base at V and 0 bases at J, with 6 bases between. In germline, CDR1 is LGHNA, CDR2 YSLEER. The length of the CDR3 is 14 residues. The CDR3 nucleotides are TGCGCCAGCAGCCAAGTGGGCGACCAAGAGACCCAGTACTTC. Translated, it gives CASSQVGDQETQYF.

The gene calls are TRBV6-4 and TRBJ2-1, with D maybe TRBD1 (6 bases). The CDR3 has 14 residues. Looked up from germline, CDR1 is MRHNA and CDR2 is SNTAGT. Between the trimmed V and J ends, which lost 0 bases and 9 bases, there was a span of 12 bases. The CDR3 coding sequence is TGTGCCAGCAGTGACTCGAACAGGGCTTCTGAGCAGTTCTTC. It is translated as CASSDSNRASEQFF.

Notes on this clone: The junction does not match germline at one end; this may be a read error. The V gene is TRBV5-1, the J gene TRBJ2-2, with 8 positions matching TRBD1. The CDR3 contains 15 residues. From germline, CDR1 is SGHRS and CDR2 YFSETQ. For the CDR3, the DNA is TGCGCCAGCACCTTGGGGTCAGGGGGCTTCGGGGAGCTGTTTTTT. Protein sequence: CASTLGSGGFGELFF.

The rearrangement uses TRBV9 and TRBJ2-3; perhaps TRBD2 as D (7 bases). The CDR3 runs 15 residues. CDR1 SGDLS and CDR2 YYNGEE come from the germline V gene. V was cut by 3 bases and J by 1 base, with 12 bases left in between. CDR3 nucleotide sequence: TGTGCCAGCAGCGGCCGGGGGGCCGGCACAGATACGCAGTATTTT. Protein: CASSGRGAGTDTQYF.

In its sample, this clone was seen once. The chain employs TRBV28 and TRBJ1-1; D remains ambiguous. With 8 bases removed from V and 2 bases from J, the gap between germline ends came to 9 bases. The CDR3 loop spans 12 amino acids. CDR1 is MDHEN and CDR2 is SYDVKM in the germline V gene. The CDR3 is CASRPGNTEAFF. Written as DNA, the CDR3 is TGTGCCAGCCGTCCGGGAAACACTGAAGCTTTCTTT. Drawing the rest from reference TRBV28 and TRBJ1-1, the complete variable domain is DVKVTQSSRYLVKRTGEKVFLECVQDMDHENMFWYRQDPGLGLRLIYFSYDVKMKEKGDIPEGYSVSREKKERFSLILESASTNQTSMYLCASRPGNTEAFFGQGTRLTVV.

This chain uses TRBV6-4 with TRBJ2-2; D ambiguous. The germline gives CDR1 MRHNA, CDR2 SNTAGT. V was trimmed by 5 bases and J by 0 bases, leaving 13 bases between them. CDR3 length: 16 amino acids. CDR3 in amino acids: CASSLYLGANTGELFF. For the CDR3, the DNA is TGTGCCAGCAGTCTATATCTCGGTGCGAACACCGGGGAGCTGTTTTTT.

The chain employs TRBV9 and TRBJ1-5, with D maybe TRBD1 (6 bases). The CDR3 has 15 residues. Germline CDR1 reads SGDLS; CDR2 reads YYNGEE. Trimming removed 0 bases from V and 8 bases from J, with 15 bases in between. CDR3 nucleotide sequence: TGTGCCAGCAGCGTAGGTCAGGGGCAGGGAGAGCCCCAGCATTTT. This encodes CASSVGQGQGEPQHF.

The V and J genes are TRBV2 and TRBJ2-4; TRBD2 matches 11 bases. From germline, CDR1 is SNHLY and CDR2 FYNNEI. V was clipped by 4 bases and J by 6 bases; unmatched bases: 2. The CDR3 loop spans 14 amino acids. The CDR3 bases are TGTGCCAGCAGTGGGCTAGCGGGAGGAAACATTCAGTACTTC. Its protein is CASSGLAGGNIQYF.

The rearrangement uses TRBV27 and TRBJ2-2; 14 bases are shared with TRBD2. The V segment lost 4 bases and the J segment 7 bases; nucleotides outside the gene matches: 14. The CDR3 has 19 amino acids. Germline V CDR1 and CDR2: MNHEY, SMNVEV (reference sequence). CDR3 sequence (DNA): TGTGCCAGCAGTTCCCCCCCCTGGACTAGCGGGGGGAGCGGCGGGGAGCTGTTTTTT. This sequence encodes CASSSPPWTSGGSGGELFF.